This TCR beta chain was documented in a study of metastatic and nonmetastatic thyroid tumors. On the study more broadly: Across peripheral blood and tumor or nodule tissue samples taken from malignant and benign thyroid patients, the repertoires were compared with one another. Overall study findings and caveats: Reports indicated that malignant thyroid tumors showed significantly higher TCR beta diversity than benign nodules did, in blood and tumor.

Original processing methods: A classifier for distant metastasis in papillary thyroid cancer was constructed using CDR3 differences observed across clinicopathological groups. TCRdb re-analyzed the PCR reads through MiXCR. These V and J calls originate from TCRdb's pipeline instead of the authors' own analysis. The table shows 84,000 or so clones, with around 9.2% occurring only once. The V end lost 6 bases, the J end lost 2 bases, and 4 bases lay between the germline ends. CDR3 length: 11 residues. Per the germline V gene, CDR1 is ENHRY and CDR2 is SYGVKD. Thyroid surgery had not been preceded by any treatment in any patient. This clone was picked up many times. Its antigen is still unknown.

The chain is built from TRBV10-3 and TRBJ1-1; no firm D call. This receptor was obtained from a female donor with papillary thyroid cancer or a benign thyroid nodule (not recorded which). Some clones in this sample may be carry-over from other donors' samples. Sequences were obtained from blood. Here the CDR3 DNA reads TGTGCCATCAGCAGTAACACTGAAGCTTTCTTT. It encodes CAISSNTEAFF.